This T cell receptor beta chain derives from a study of blood T cell repertoires in COVID-19. Trimming left V 2 bases short and J 1 base short, with 11 bases between. This CDR3 has 15 residues. Germline V CDR1 and CDR2: SGHAT, FQNNGV. The protocol was immunoSEQ multiplex PCR, while the TCRdb copy is restricted to in-frame clones and leaves out a portion. The table lists around 180,000 clones, over 65% of them singletons, with less than 3% in the top ten. The V call is TRBV11-2, the J call TRBJ1-1; D is uncertain. Material for sequencing was peripheral blood. This TCR came from a woman at least 80 years old with acute or convalescent COVID-19. The CDR3 is CASSLNPGRNTEAFF. CDR3 nucleotides: TGTGCCAGCAGCTTAAATCCGGGAAGGAACACTGAAGCTTTCTTT. The full variable domain, rest sourced from reference TRBV11-2 and TRBJ1-1, is EAGVAQSPRYKIIEKRQSVAFWCNPISGHATLYWYQQILGQGPKLLIQFQNNGVVDDSQLPKDRFSAERLKGVDSTLKIQPAKLEDSAVYLCASSLNPGRNTEAFFGQGTRLTVV.